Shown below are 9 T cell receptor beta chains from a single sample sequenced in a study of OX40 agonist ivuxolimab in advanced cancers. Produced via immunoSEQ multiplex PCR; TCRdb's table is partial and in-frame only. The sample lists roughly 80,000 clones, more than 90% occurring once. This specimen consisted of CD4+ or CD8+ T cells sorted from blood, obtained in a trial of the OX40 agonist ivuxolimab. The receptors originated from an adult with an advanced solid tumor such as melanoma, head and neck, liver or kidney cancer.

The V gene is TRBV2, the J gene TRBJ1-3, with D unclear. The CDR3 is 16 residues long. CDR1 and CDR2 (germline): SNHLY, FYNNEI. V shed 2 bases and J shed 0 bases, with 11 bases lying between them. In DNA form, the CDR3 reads TGTGCCAGCAGTGAACTTGCCGGCTACTCTGGAAACACCATATATTTT. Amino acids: CASSELAGYSGNTIYF.

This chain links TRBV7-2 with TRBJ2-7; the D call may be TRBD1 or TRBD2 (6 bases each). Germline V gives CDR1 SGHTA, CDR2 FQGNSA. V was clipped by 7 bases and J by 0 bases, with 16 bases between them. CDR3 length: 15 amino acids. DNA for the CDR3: TGTGCCAGCAAGGTTCGGCGGGACACCTCCTACGAGCAGTACTTC. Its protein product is CASKVRRDTSYEQYF.

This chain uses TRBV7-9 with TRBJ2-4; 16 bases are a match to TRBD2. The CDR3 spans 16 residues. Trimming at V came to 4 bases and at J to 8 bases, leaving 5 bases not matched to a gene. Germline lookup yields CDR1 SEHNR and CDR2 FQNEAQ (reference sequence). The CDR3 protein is CASSSGLAGGGDIQYF. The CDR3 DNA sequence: TGTGCCAGCAGCTCGGGACTAGCGGGAGGGGGGGACATTCAGTACTTC.

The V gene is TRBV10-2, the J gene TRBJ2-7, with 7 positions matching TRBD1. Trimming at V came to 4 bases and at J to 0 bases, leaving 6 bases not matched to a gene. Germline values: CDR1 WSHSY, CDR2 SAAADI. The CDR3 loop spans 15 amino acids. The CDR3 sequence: CASSGPGQSSYEQYF. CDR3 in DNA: TGCGCCAGCAGTGGTCCGGGACAGAGCTCCTACGAGCAGTACTTC.

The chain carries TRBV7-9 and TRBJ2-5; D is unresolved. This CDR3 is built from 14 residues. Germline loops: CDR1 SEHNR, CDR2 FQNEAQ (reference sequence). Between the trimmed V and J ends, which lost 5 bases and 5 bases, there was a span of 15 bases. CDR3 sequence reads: CASSVISSGETQYF. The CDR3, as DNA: TGTGCCAGCAGCGTTATCAGTAGTGGCGAGACCCAGTACTTC.

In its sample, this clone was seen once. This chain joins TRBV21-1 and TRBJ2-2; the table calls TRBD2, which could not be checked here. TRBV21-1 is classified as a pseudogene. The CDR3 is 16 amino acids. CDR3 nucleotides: TGTGCCAGCAGCAAAGGAGGTGAGCGGGCCACCGGGGAGCTGTTTTTT. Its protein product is CASSKGGERATGELFF.

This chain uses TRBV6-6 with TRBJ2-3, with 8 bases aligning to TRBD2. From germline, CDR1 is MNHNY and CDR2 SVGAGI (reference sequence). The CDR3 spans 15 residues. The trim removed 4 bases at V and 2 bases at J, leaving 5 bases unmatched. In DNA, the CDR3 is TGTGCCAGCAGTTCCGGGACTAGTTTCACAGATACGCAGTATTTT. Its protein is CASSSGTSFTDTQYF.

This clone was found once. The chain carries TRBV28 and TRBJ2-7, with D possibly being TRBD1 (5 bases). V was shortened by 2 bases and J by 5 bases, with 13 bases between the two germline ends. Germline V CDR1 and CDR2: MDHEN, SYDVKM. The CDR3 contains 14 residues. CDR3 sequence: CASSLIQGIHEQYF. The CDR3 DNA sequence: TGTGCCAGCAGTTTAATCCAGGGAATCCACGAGCAGTACTTC.

CDR3 loop: CSVDSGSSYNEQFF. CDR3 DNA sequence: TGCAGCGTTGACTCGGGCTCCTCCTACAATGAGCAGTTCTTC. The J gene is TRBJ2-1, the V gene TRBV29-1; no clear D. Trimming removed 3 bases at V and 0 bases at J, with 9 bases between. The germline CDR1 and CDR2 sequences are SQVTM and ANQGSEA. CDR3 length: 14 amino acids.